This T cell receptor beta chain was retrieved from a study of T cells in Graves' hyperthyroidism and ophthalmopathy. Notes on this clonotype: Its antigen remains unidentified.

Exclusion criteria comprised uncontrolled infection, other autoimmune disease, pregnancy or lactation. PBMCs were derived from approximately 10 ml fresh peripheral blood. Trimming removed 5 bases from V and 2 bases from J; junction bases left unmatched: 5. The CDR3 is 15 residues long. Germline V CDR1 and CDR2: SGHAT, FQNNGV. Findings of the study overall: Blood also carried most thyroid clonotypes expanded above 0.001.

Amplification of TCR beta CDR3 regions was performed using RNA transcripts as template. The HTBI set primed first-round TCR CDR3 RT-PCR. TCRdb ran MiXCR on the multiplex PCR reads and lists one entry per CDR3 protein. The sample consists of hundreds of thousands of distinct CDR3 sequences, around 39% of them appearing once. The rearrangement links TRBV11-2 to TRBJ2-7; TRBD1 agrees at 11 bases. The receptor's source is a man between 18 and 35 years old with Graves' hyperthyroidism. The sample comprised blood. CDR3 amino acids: CASSQGQGETYEQYF. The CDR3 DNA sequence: TGTGCCAGCAGCCAGGGACAGGGGGAGACCTACGAGCAGTACTTC.